The next 15 T cell receptor beta chains were all read from a single sample in a study of shared clonotypes between healthy human individuals. Method: immunoSEQ multiplex PCR; TCRdb's copy keeps in-frame clones and lacks some. The table shows around 430,000 clones, with roughly 77% occurring only once. The sequenced material came from PBMCs. These receptors were taken from a middle-aged woman in good health. Some clones in this sample may be carry-over from other donors' samples.

In DNA, the CDR3 is TGCGCCAGCAGCCAGTTGGACAGGGGGCCTTACAATGAGCAGTTCTTC. It translates to CASSQLDRGPYNEQFF. The chain is built from TRBV4-1 and TRBJ2-1, with 11 positions matching TRBD1. V lost 3 bases and J lost 4; bases outside the gene matches: 5. Germline CDR1 is MGHRA and CDR2 is YSYEKL. The CDR3 extends over 16 amino acids.

The J gene is TRBJ1-5, the V gene TRBV28; D is uncertain. The CDR3 covers 15 residues. Deletions cut 5 bases from V and 4 bases from J, with 15 bases between. The germline V gene has CDR1 MDHEN and CDR2 SYDVKM. In DNA form, the CDR3 reads TGTGCCAGCAGTCCCCGGAGAGGAGCTAATCAGCCCCAGCATTTT. It is translated as CASSPRRGANQPQHF. Supplemented by reference TRBV28 and TRBJ1-5, the full variable domain reads DVKVTQSSRYLVKRTGEKVFLECVQDMDHENMFWYRQDPGLGLRLIYFSYDVKMKEKGDIPEGYSVSREKKERFSLILESASTNQTSMYLCASSPRRGANQPQHFGDGTRLSIL.

The chain joins TRBV6-6 to TRBJ2-4; 9 nucleotides agree with TRBD2. Germline CDR1 and CDR2: MNHNY and SVGAGI (reference sequence). This CDR3 is built from 15 residues. The J segment lost 3 bases and the V segment lost 6 bases, leaving 6 bases of the junction unmatched. As DNA, the CDR3 is TGTGCCAGCAGCTCCCCGACTAGCGGCAAAAACATTCAGTACTTC. Amino acids: CASSSPTSGKNIQYF.

The CDR3 DNA is TGTGCCAGCAGTTCCCGTGGCTGGGGGAGAGATACGCAGTATTTT. It specifies CASSSRGWGRDTQYF. The J gene is TRBJ2-3, the V gene TRBV27; D may be TRBD1 or TRBD2 (5 bases each). The V and J ends lost 4 bases and 5 bases respectively, with 16 bases between them. CDR1 is MNHEY and CDR2 is SMNVEV in the germline V gene (reference sequence). CDR3 size: 15 residues.

This chain joins TRBV29-1 and TRBJ2-1; TRBD2 agrees at 7 bases. This CDR3 region has 15 residues. Trimming removed 7 bases from V and 0 bases from J; junction bases left unmatched: 9. CDR1 and CDR2 from the germline V gene are SQVTM and ANQGSEA. The CDR3 loop is CSARGTMSSYNEQFF. CDR3 nucleotides: TGCAGCGCCCGCGGGACTATGAGCTCCTACAATGAGCAGTTCTTC.

The sample holds a few counts of this clone. J is TRBJ1-1 and V is TRBV7-8; D is perhaps TRBD1 (6 bases). CDR1 and CDR2 from the germline V gene are SGHVS and FQNEAQ. CDR3 length: 13 residues. V lost 1 base and J 5 bases, leaving 8 bases between the germline ends. CDR3 nucleotides: TGTGCCAGCAGCTTAGACAGGGAGACTGAAGCTTTCTTT. Protein sequence: CASSLDRETEAFF.

The rearrangement joins TRBV7-9 to TRBJ2-1, with D tentatively TRBD2 (5 bases). V lost 5 bases and J 0 bases, leaving 14 bases between the germline ends. CDR3 size: 16 residues. CDR1 and CDR2 (germline): SEHNR, FQNEAQ (reference sequence). CDR3 bases: TGTGCCAGCAGCACGGCGGGTTTTAGCTCCTACAATGAGCAGTTCTTC. This encodes CASSTAGFSSYNEQFF.

The chain uses TRBV7-2 and TRBJ1-2; a possible D gene is TRBD1 (6 bases). This CDR3 comprises 14 residues. Germline-derived CDR1 and CDR2 are SGHTA and FQGNSA. Trimming stripped 0 bases from V and 12 bases from J, with 17 bases between. The CDR3 sequence: CASSLALRQAGDTF. The CDR3, as DNA: TGTGCCAGCAGCTTAGCCCTACGACAGGCCGGGGACACCTTC.

This clone has ten or more counts. The V call is TRBV10-2, the J call TRBJ2-3; no clear D gene. The CDR3 totals 12 residues. The germline CDR1 and CDR2 sequences are WSHSY and SAAADI. The V gene lost 6 bases and the J gene lost 2 bases, with 6 bases spanning the gap. CDR3 bases: TGCGCCAGCAGCCTAAACACAGATACGCAGTATTTT. This encodes CASSLNTDTQYF.

V gene TRBV10-1 combines with J gene TRBJ1-4; D is possibly TRBD1 (6 bases). V lost 10 bases and J lost 6, with 18 bases in between. Germline loops: CDR1 WNHNN, CDR2 SYGVQD (reference sequence). This CDR3 region has 14 residues. As DNA, the CDR3 is TGCGCCACCGGGCGGGGGCATTTATATGAAAAACTGTTTTTT. It codes for CATGRGHLYEKLFF.

This chain links TRBV30 with TRBJ1-1; D gene ambiguous. The V and J ends lost 3 bases and 8 bases respectively, with 13 bases between them. The CDR3 is 12 residues long. Germline loops: CDR1 GTSNPN, CDR2 SVGIG (reference sequence). DNA of the CDR3: TGTGCCTGGAGCCTACTGCAAGGCGAAGCTTTCTTT. This translates into CAWSLLQGEAFF.

The chain has TRBV27 and TRBJ1-1; tentative D call: TRBD1 (5 bases). In germline, CDR1 is MNHEY, CDR2 SMNVEV (reference sequence). Trimming took off 3 bases at V and 7 bases at J, with 12 bases between the two ends. This CDR3 is 13 amino acids long. The CDR3 DNA follows: TGTGCCAGCAGTTTCTGGGGGAAGAGTGAAGCTTTCTTT. The encoded protein is CASSFWGKSEAFF.

This chain connects TRBV11-2 to TRBJ2-1; TRBD2 matches at 9 bases. The V gene end was trimmed by 7 bases and the J gene end by 4 bases; junction bases not matched to a gene: 11. CDR3 length equals 16 residues. Germline V lookup: CDR1 SGHAT, CDR2 FQNNGV. Here the CDR3 reads CASIPRASGDYNEQFF. CDR3 coding DNA: TGTGCCAGCATCCCCCGGGCTAGCGGGGATTACAATGAGCAGTTCTTC.

The chain couples TRBV4-3 to TRBJ1-4; D gene unclear. The CDR3 has 14 residues. Looked up from germline, CDR1 is LGHNA and CDR2 is YSLEER. V was pared by 1 base and J by 2 bases, with 5 bases between. The CDR3 loop reads CASSQAGTNEKLFF. The CDR3 DNA follows: TGCGCCAGCAGCCAAGCTGGGACTAATGAAAAACTGTTTTTT.

This clone was seen more than once but under ten times. Written as DNA, the CDR3 is TGTGCCAGTGCCGGGGTGGATAATCAGCCCCAGCATTTT. It codes for CASAGVDNQPQHF. J is TRBJ1-5 and V is TRBV19; D ambiguous. The CDR3 is 13 amino acids. The ends were cut back, 8 bases at V and 4 bases at J, with 12 bases in the middle. Germline-derived CDR1 and CDR2 are LNHDA and SQIVND (reference sequence).